This T cell receptor beta chain was documented in a study of blood T cell repertoires in COVID-19. V lost 5 bases, J lost 3 bases, and 5 bases lay in between. This CDR3 is 13 amino acids long. Germline CDR1 reads MNHEY; CDR2 reads SMNVEV (reference sequence). Produced via immunoSEQ multiplex PCR; TCRdb's table is partial and in-frame only. This table has approximately 190,000 clones, over 80% appearing once. Those enrolled in Seattle joined during active infection and were followed longitudinally afterward. Sequencing was done on a sample of peripheral blood. The origin of this receptor is a woman in her sixties or seventies with COVID-19, enrolled during active disease. V and J are TRBV27 and TRBJ2-6; D gene uncertain. The CDR3 DNA reads as TGTGCCAGCAGTACCGGTGGGGCCAACGTCCTGACTTTC. Its protein is CASSTGGANVLTF.